Listed below are T cell receptor beta chains from one sample, sequenced in a study of blood T cell repertoires in COVID-19. Clones were sequenced by immunoSEQ multiplex PCR, and TCRdb holds only the in-frame ones, with some missing. The sample yields about 200,000 clones, approximately 80% seen once. The sample comprised peripheral blood. Every receptor here comes from a man in his fifties or sixties with acute or convalescent COVID-19. Each CDR3 is given without its conserved first and last residue. D genes are given only for firm matches. Clone sizes are given selectively: once, few, many, or a class where the clone is expanded.

abundance,d_gene,j_gene,v_gene,CDR3aa
NA,TRBD1,TRBJ2-2,TRBV11-1,ASSLRTGGTGELF
NA,NA,TRBJ1-3,TRBV4-1,ASSQDSSVTGNTIY
once,NA,TRBJ1-1,TRBV29-1,SVPLQNTEAF
NA,TRBD1,TRBJ1-4,TRBV6-6,ASRTQGVGEKLF
NA,NA,TRBJ2-2,TRBV29-1,SVANAGELF
NA,NA,TRBJ1-3,TRBV19,ASSTGGAGNTIY
NA,NA,TRBJ1-5,TRBV7-2,ASSSDGYQPQH
NA,TRBD2,TRBJ2-1,TRBV5-5,ASSEGIGAGALKQF
NA,NA,TRBJ2-3,TRBV5-1,ASSLQDTQY
NA,NA,TRBJ2-3,TRBV11-2,ASSPRPLGEDTQY
NA,NA,TRBJ1-1,TRBV30,AWSGFGQQNTEAF
once,TRBD2,TRBJ2-1,TRBV24-1,ATSVSTSGSYNEQF
NA,TRBD1,TRBJ2-4,TRBV6-5,ASSPTGIGIQY
NA,TRBD2,TRBJ2-1,TRBV20-1,SASGATSGTNEQF
NA,NA,TRBJ2-3,TRBV3-1/TRBV3-2,ASSQDQGDTQY
NA,TRBD1,TRBJ1-1,TRBV5-4,ASSSRQGLETEAF
NA,NA,TRBJ2-7,TRBV5-1,ASSNGIRGEQY
NA,TRBD1,TRBJ2-7,TRBV4-1,ASSQGQGVTYEQY
NA,NA,TRBJ1-2,TRBV27,ASSVSRGYGYT
NA,TRBD2,TRBJ2-5,TRBV9,ASSGTSGALVPQY
NA,TRBD1,TRBJ2-2,TRBV2,ASREWDRDRGELF
NA,TRBD1,TRBJ1-5,TRBV5-1,ASSRQGGQPQH
NA,TRBD1,TRBJ1-5,TRBV7-2,ASSFYPQQGDSNQPQH
NA,TRBD2,TRBJ2-1,TRBV2,ASRENPGLAGADEQF
NA,NA,TRBJ2-7,TRBV7-2,ASSLGRDYEQY
NA,TRBD1,TRBJ1-2,TRBV18,ASSPTGAGYGYT
NA,NA,TRBJ2-5,TRBV29-1,SVRRGQETQY
NA,TRBD1,TRBJ1-5,TRBV12-3/TRBV12-4,ASSAQGDQPQH
NA,NA,TRBJ2-5,TRBV5-1,ASSLGAQAGQETQY
NA,NA,TRBJ1-2,TRBV3-1/TRBV3-2,ASSLPDRNHGYT
NA,TRBD2,TRBJ2-7,TRBV11-3,ASSRDPSGGEQY
NA,TRBD1,TRBJ1-5,TRBV6-4,ASSNLTGRRPSNQPQH
NA,NA,TRBJ2-3,TRBV29-1,SADPGGGDTQY
NA,NA,TRBJ2-5,TRBV7-9,ASSLARSPQY
once,TRBD1,TRBJ1-6,TRBV10-3,AIADDRGDSPLH
NA,NA,TRBJ1-2,TRBV11-2,ASSLPRGGGYT
NA,NA,TRBJ1-2,TRBV30,AWNGGSYGYT
NA,NA,TRBJ2-2,TRBV2,ASSDGLRDGELF
NA,NA,TRBJ1-4,TRBV25-1,ASSEQEVEKLF
NA,TRBD2,TRBJ2-7,TRBV7-9,ASSPGLAGGPYEQY
NA,TRBD1,TRBJ2-7,TRBV7-9,ASSRIRDRAHEQY
NA,TRBD1,TRBJ1-1,TRBV29-1,SVGQGGMNTEAF
NA,TRBD2,TRBJ2-3,TRBV5-1,ASSSSGSTDTQY
NA,TRBD1,TRBJ1-5,TRBV28,ASSLLGTDSNQPQH
once,TRBD1,TRBJ2-1,TRBV19,ASSITRQGRSYNEQF
NA,NA,TRBJ2-1,TRBV6-5,ASSPDMSSYNEQF
NA,NA,TRBJ1-1,TRBV5-4,RWGGEAEAF
NA,TRBD2,TRBJ2-2,TRBV9,ASSVGYPGLAGGPKRTGELF
NA,TRBD1,TRBJ1-1,TRBV6-6,ASRRTGVYPEAF
NA,NA,TRBJ1-6,TRBV5-1,ASSLAVGAQNSPLH
NA,TRBD1,TRBJ1-3,TRBV15,ATGSPGQGIYSGNTIY
NA,TRBD2,TRBJ2-7,TRBV9,ASSAVAGLGIYEQY
NA,TRBD2,TRBJ2-3,TRBV10-3,AIRYGSGALDTQY
NA,NA,TRBJ1-4,TRBV3-1/TRBV3-2,ASSQGVTNEKLF
NA,TRBD1,TRBJ2-7,TRBV23-1,ASSQWSFGDREVHEQY
few,NA,TRBJ2-7,TRBV5-1,ASSLSSYEQY
NA,TRBD1,TRBJ2-1,TRBV7-3,ASNYEGQGRHNEQF
NA,TRBD1,TRBJ2-1,TRBV2,ANAGTALSEQF
NA,TRBD2,TRBJ2-1,TRBV9,ASSVFGSGGTYNEQF
NA,TRBD1,TRBJ1-2,TRBV2,ASTPTGPIYGYT